This T cell receptor beta chain was found in a study of CD8+CD57+ T cells in acquired aplastic anemia. Regarding the study as a whole: No significant difference in CD8+ Simpson's diversity was found between patients and controls.

As to this clonotype: The antigen is unknown.

Selection for sequencing was limited to patients who had shown CD8+CD57+ cell expansion by flow cytometry. Every one of the patients had aplastic anemia (severe, acquired). Patients were untreated when blood was sampled. According to the study, genomic DNA was the template for TCR beta VDJ and CDR3 profiling. A single record per CDR3 protein comes from TCRdb applying MiXCR to the reads. The profile shows roughly 250,000 distinct CDR3 sequences, approximately 86% of them singletons. Sequencing input: sorted CD4+, CD8+, or CD8+CD57+ T cells (not recorded which) from PBMCs. This sequence originates from a human donor with aplastic anemia.

Here the CDR3 DNA reads TGCGCCAGCAGCTTACCCTTGGAGGGGATCAACTATGGCTACACCTTC. It translates to CASSLPLEGINYGYTF. J is TRBJ1-2 and V is TRBV5-1; tentative D call: TRBD1 (5 bases). The V and J ends lost 2 bases and 2 bases respectively, with 16 bases between them. Germline V gene data show CDR1 as SGHRS and CDR2 as YFSETQ. The CDR3 length is 16 residues.